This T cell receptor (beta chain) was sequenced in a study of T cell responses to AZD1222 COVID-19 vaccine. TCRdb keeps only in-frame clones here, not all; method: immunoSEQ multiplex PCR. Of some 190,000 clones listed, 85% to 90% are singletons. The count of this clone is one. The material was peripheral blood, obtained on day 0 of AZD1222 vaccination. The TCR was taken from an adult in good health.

CDR3 in DNA: TGCAGCGTCCAAAAGGGGGGGGCTTGGATCGCTGAAGCTTTCTTT. Its translation: CSVQKGGAWIAEAFF. The genes are TRBV29-1 and TRBJ1-1; D may be TRBD1 (6 bases). Germline CDR1 is SQVTM and CDR2 is ANQGSEA. This CDR3 has 15 residues. Trimming took 6 bases from V and 6 from J, leaving 23 bases between them.